The clone carrying this T cell receptor beta chain was seen only a few times. Its antigen is as yet unknown. Primers included in the PCR were 60 Vbeta and 13 Jbeta primers. The table came from immunoSEQ multiplex PCR; TCRdb's copy has only in-frame clones and leaves some out. The sample has 90,000 to 110,000 clones; roughly 15% are singletons. The sample comes from a study of cytomegalovirus exposure and HLA in healthy donors. Study-wide results and limits: A likely sequencing artifact accounted for one observed cluster of highly shared sequence variants.

The CDR3 totals 14 residues. The germline gives CDR1 MDHEN, CDR2 SYDVKM. Unmatched junction bases numbered 4, after V lost 5 bases and J lost 1 base. The sample was PBMCs. The sequence was collected from a female donor in good health and CMV-seronegative. The chain links TRBV28 to TRBJ2-7; 8 nucleotides match TRBD2. The CDR3 DNA reads TGTGCCAGCAGTGGCCCGGGGGGGTCCTACGAGCAGTACTTC. Translating gives CASSGPGGSYEQYF. Filled out from reference TRBV28 and TRBJ2-7, the complete variable domain reads DVKVTQSSRYLVKRTGEKVFLECVQDMDHENMFWYRQDPGLGLRLIYFSYDVKMKEKGDIPEGYSVSREKKERFSLILESASTNQTSMYLCASSGPGGSYEQYFGPGTRLTVT.